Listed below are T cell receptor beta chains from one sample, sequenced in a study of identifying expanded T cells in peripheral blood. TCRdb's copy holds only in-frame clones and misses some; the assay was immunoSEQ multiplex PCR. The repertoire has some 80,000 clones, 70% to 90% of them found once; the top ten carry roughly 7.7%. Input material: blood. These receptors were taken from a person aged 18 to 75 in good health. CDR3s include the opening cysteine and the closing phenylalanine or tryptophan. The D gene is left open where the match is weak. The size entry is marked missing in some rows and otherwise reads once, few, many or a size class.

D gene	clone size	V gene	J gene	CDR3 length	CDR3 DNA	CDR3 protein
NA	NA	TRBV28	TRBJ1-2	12	TGTGCCAGCAGTTTAGACCGATATGGCTACACCTTC	CASSLDRYGYTF
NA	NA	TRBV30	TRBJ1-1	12	TGTGCCCAAGACCGTCTGAACACTGAAGCTTTCTTT	CAQDRLNTEAFF
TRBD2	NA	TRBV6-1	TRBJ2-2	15	TGTGCCAGCAGTGAAGGACTAGCCGGCACCGGGGAGCTGTTTTTT	CASSEGLAGTGELFF
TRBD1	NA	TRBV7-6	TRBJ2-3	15	TGTGCCAGCAGCTCCCGGACAGGGGGCACAGATACGCAGTATTTT	CASSSRTGGTDTQYF
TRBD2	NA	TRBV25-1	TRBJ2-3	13	TGTGCCAGCAGCCCGGGGGGGATATATACGCAGTATTTT	CASSPGGIYTQYF
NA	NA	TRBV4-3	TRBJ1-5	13	TGCGCCAGCAGCCAGGCAGGGAATCAGCCCCAGCATTTT	CASSQAGNQPQHF
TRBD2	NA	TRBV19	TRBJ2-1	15	TGTGCCAGTAGTATGGCTAGCGGGAGGATAGGTGAGCAGTTCTTC	CASSMASGRIGEQFF
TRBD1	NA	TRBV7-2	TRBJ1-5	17	TGTGCCAGCAGCCCAGAGGGGGCAACTTATAGCAATCAGCCCCAGCATTTT	CASSPEGATYSNQPQHF
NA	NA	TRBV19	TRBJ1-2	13	TGTGCCAGTTTGGACAGAGCGTCCTATGGCTACACCTTC	CASLDRASYGYTF
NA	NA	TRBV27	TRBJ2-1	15	TGTGCCAGCAGTTTAAACAGGCAAACATACAATGAGCAGTTCTTC	CASSLNRQTYNEQFF
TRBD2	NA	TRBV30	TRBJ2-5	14	TGTGCCTGGACCCGGGGGGGTGTGATAAAGACCCAGTACTTC	CAWTRGGVIKTQYF
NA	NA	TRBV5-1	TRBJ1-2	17	TGCGCCAGCAGCTTGGTGGGTGTGGCAGCCCAAGACTATGGCTACACCTTC	CASSLVGVAAQDYGYTF
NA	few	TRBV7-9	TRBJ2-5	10	TGTGCCAGCAGCACTGAGGCCCAGTACTTC	CASSTEAQYF
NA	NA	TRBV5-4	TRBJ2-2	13	TGTGCCAGCAGCTTAGCCGACGGCGGGGAGCTGTTTTTT	CASSLADGGELFF
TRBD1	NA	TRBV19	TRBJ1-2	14	TGTGCCAGTAATCTGGACAGGGGACTCTATGGCTACACCTTC	CASNLDRGLYGYTF
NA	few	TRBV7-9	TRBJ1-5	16	TGTGCCAGCAGCTTAGCGGGGGCGCAGGTCAATCAGCCCCAGCATTTT	CASSLAGAQVNQPQHF
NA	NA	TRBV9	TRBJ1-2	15	TGTGCCAGCAGCGTAGAGGCAGGGGATTACTATGGCTACACCTTC	CASSVEAGDYYGYTF
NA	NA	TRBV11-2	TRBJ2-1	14	TGTGCCAGCAGCTTAGATCCTCTAGCGAGGGAGCAGTTCTTC	CASSLDPLAREQFF
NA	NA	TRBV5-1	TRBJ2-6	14	TGCGCCAGCAAGTTGGCGTCTGGGGCCAACGTCCTGACTTTC	CASKLASGANVLTF
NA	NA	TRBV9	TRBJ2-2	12	TGTGCCAGCAGCGTAGTACCCGGGGAGCTGTTTTTT	CASSVVPGELFF
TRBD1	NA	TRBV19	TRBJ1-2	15	TGTGCCAGTATCGACACCGGGACAGCCAACTATGGCTACACCTTC	CASIDTGTANYGYTF
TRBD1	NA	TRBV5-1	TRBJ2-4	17	TGCGCCAGCAGCGCGGACAGGGGGCTAGTGTCCAAAAACATTCAGTACTTC	CASSADRGLVSKNIQYF
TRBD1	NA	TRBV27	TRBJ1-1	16	TGTGCCAGCAGTGGACAGGCGTCCTCATTGAACACTGAAGCTTTCTTT	CASSGQASSLNTEAFF
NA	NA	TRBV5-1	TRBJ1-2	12	TGCGCCAGCAGCTTGACAGGGCTTGGCTACACCTTC	CASSLTGLGYTF
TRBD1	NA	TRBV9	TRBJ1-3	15	TGTGCCAGCAGCGCAGGGGGTTCTCTCGGAAACACCATATATTTT	CASSAGGSLGNTIYF
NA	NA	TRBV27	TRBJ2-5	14	TGTGCCAGCAGTTTAACGTATAGCGAAGAGACCCAGTACTTC	CASSLTYSEETQYF
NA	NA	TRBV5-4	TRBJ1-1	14	TGTGCCAGCAGCTCCTCAGGGGACAACACTGAAGCTTTCTTT	CASSSSGDNTEAFF
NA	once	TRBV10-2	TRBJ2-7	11	TGCGCCAGCAGTGGAATCTACGAGCAGTACTTC	CASSGIYEQYF
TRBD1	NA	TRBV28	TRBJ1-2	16	TGTGCCAGCAGTTTAGGTCCCCGGGACAGGTACTATGGCTACACCTTC	CASSLGPRDRYYGYTF
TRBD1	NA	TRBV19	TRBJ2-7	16	TGTGCCAGTAGTATCGGTCTTGGGACAGGGTTCTACGAGCAGTACTTC	CASSIGLGTGFYEQYF
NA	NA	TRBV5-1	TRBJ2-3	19	TGCGCCAGCAGCTTGGTGCCCCTTAGGACTTTCCCCATCACAGATACGCAGTATTTT	CASSLVPLRTFPITDTQYF
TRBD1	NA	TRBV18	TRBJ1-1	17	TGTGCCAGCTCCCCCTTGACAGGGTCGGTTGTGAACACTGAAGCTTTCTTT	CASSPLTGSVVNTEAFF
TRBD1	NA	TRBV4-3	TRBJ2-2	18	TGCGCCAGCAGCCCCAAGGCTTCCGGACAGGGGAACACCGGGGAGCTGTTTTTT	CASSPKASGQGNTGELFF
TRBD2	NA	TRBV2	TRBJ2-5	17	TGTGCCAGCAGTGTCTATCCTCTAGCGGGGGGCGGAGAGACCCAGTACTTC	CASSVYPLAGGGETQYF
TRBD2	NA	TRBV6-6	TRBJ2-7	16	TGTGCCAGCACCCAGGAACTAGCGATGAGCTCCTACGAGCAGTACTTC	CASTQELAMSSYEQYF
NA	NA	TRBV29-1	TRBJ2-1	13	TGCAGCGTTGCAGGGGGGATCTACAATGAGCAGTTCTTC	CSVAGGIYNEQFF
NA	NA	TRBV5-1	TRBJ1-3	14	TGCGCCAGCAGCAGTTCAAGCTCTGGAAACACCATATATTTT	CASSSSSSGNTIYF
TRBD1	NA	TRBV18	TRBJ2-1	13	TGTGCCAGCTCACCACGCCAGGGGGAAGAGCAGTTCTTC	CASSPRQGEEQFF
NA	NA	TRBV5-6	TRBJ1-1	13	TGTGCCAGCAGCCTTGGGAGGTTTATAGAAGCTTTCTTT	CASSLGRFIEAFF
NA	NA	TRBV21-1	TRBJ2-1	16	TGTGCCAGCAGCGACCAGCCCGGGACAGAAAGCAATGAGCAGTTCTTC	CASSDQPGTESNEQFF
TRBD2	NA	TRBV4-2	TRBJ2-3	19	TGTGCCAGCAGCCAAGAAGCTCCAGCGGGGATACTTAGCACAGATACGCAGTATTTT	CASSQEAPAGILSTDTQYF
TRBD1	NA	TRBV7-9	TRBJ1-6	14	TGTGCCAGCAGCCCGGGACAGGGGCATTCACCCCTCCACTTT	CASSPGQGHSPLHF
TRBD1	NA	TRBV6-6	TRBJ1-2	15	TGTGCCAGCAGTTACGGGGGGACAGGGGAGTATGGCTACACCTTC	CASSYGGTGEYGYTF
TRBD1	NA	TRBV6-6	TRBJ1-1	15	TGTGCCAGCAGCATCCGCGGGACAGCCTACACTGAAGCTTTCTTT	CASSIRGTAYTEAFF
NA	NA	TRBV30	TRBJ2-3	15	TGTGCCTGGAGTCGTGTGGGGGGGCCCACAGATACGCAGTATTTT	CAWSRVGGPTDTQYF
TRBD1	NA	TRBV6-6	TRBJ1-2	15	TGTGCCAGCAGTTTAGGAGGGGGCGGAGGATATGGCTACACCTTC	CASSLGGGGGYGYTF
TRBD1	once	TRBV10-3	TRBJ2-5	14	TGTGCCATCAGGCGACAGGGGGTCTTAGAGACCCAGTACTTC	CAIRRQGVLETQYF
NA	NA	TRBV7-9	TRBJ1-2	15	TGTGCCAGCACCCCCCACAGGGTTAAGAACTATGGCTACACCTTC	CASTPHRVKNYGYTF
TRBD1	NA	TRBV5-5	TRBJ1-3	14	TGTGCCAGCAGCACGACAGGGTACGGAAACACCATATATTTT	CASSTTGYGNTIYF